Listed below are T cell receptor beta chains from one sample, sequenced in a study of OX40 agonist ivuxolimab in advanced cancers. Some clones are missing from TCRdb's copy, which holds only in-frame ones; the method was immunoSEQ multiplex PCR. This sample has about 75,000 clones, with roughly nine tenths found just once. Material: CD4+ or CD8+ T cells sorted from blood, obtained in a trial of the OX40 agonist ivuxolimab. The source is an adult with an advanced solid tumor such as melanoma, head and neck, liver or kidney cancer. CDR3s include the opening cysteine and the closing phenylalanine or tryptophan. The D gene is left open where the match is weak. Not every row has a clone size; where given, it reads once, few, many or a size class.

TRBV7-9	.	TRBJ2-1	.	CASSLGQLYNEQFF	TGTGCCAGCAGCTTAGGACAGTTGTACAATGAGCAGTTCTTC
TRBV2	.	TRBJ1-1	.	CASSEMGLNTEAFF	TGTGCCAGCAGTGAGATGGGGTTGAACACTGAAGCTTTCTTT
TRBV28	once	TRBJ1-5	.	CASISVPQPQHF	TGTGCCAGCATCTCCGTCCCTCAGCCCCAGCATTTT
TRBV7-6	few	TRBJ2-7	.	CASSLGEGSHEQYF	TGTGCCAGCAGCTTAGGGGAAGGAAGCCACGAGCAGTACTTC
TRBV28	.	TRBJ2-2	TRBD1	CASGSTGSTGELFF	TGTGCCAGCGGGTCGACAGGGTCCACCGGGGAGCTGTTTTTT
TRBV14	few	TRBJ2-5	.	CASSQVRGRETQYF	TGTGCCAGCAGCCAAGTACGGGGGCGCGAGACCCAGTACTTC
TRBV18	once	TRBJ1-5	.	CASSLLDSNQPQHF	TGTGCCAGCTCACTACTAGATAGCAATCAGCCCCAGCATTTT
TRBV5-5	.	TRBJ2-3	.	CASSLGGLYTDTQYF	TGTGCCAGCAGCTTGGGAGGGCTATACACAGATACGCAGTATTTT
TRBV4-3	.	TRBJ1-6	TRBD1	CASSQVARTGDSPLHF	TGCGCCAGCAGCCAAGTTGCCCGGACAGGGGATTCACCCCTCCACTTT
TRBV7-2	.	TRBJ2-7	TRBD2	CASSLLGGSGSEQYF	TGTGCCAGCAGCTTGCTCGGGGGTAGCGGGAGCGAGCAGTACTTC
TRBV7-8	.	TRBJ1-4	.	CASSLGGGSGEKLFF	TGTGCCAGCAGCTTAGGGGGGGGTTCCGGTGAAAAACTGTTTTTT
TRBV6-1	.	TRBJ1-2	TRBD1	CASRQGGGGYTF	TGTGCCAGTAGACAGGGTGGTGGTGGCTACACCTTC
TRBV7-2	.	TRBJ1-6	.	CASSLDQLEQSPLHF	TGTGCCAGCAGCTTAGATCAGTTGGAGCAATCACCCCTCCACTTT
TRBV5-1	.	TRBJ1-4	.	CASSLGTLTNEKLFF	TGCGCCAGCAGCTTGGGAACATTAACTAATGAAAAACTGTTTTTT
TRBV10-3	.	TRBJ2-5	TRBD1	CAISETGGEETQYF	TGTGCCATTTCGGAGACAGGGGGCGAAGAGACCCAGTACTTC
TRBV7-8	.	TRBJ2-3	.	CASSLTVAGTDTQYF	TGTGCCAGCAGCTTAACTGTAGCGGGCACAGATACGCAGTATTTT
TRBV7-6	.	TRBJ1-2	.	CASSASIANYGYTF	TGTGCCAGCAGCGCCAGTATCGCTAACTATGGCTACACCTTC
TRBV27	.	TRBJ2-1	TRBD1	CASFGTGPYNEQFF	TGTGCCAGCTTCGGGACAGGTCCCTACAATGAGCAGTTCTTC
TRBV9	.	TRBJ2-3	TRBD2	CASSWGLAGSTDTQYF	TGTGCCAGCAGTTGGGGACTAGCGGGAAGCACAGATACGCAGTATTTT
TRBV7-9	once	TRBJ1-5	.	CASSFDQPQHF	TGTGCCAGCAGCTTCGATCAGCCCCAGCATTTT
TRBV7-2	.	TRBJ2-7	TRBD2	CASSLTTSGSSYEQYF	TGTGCCAGCAGCTTAACCACTAGCGGGAGCTCCTACGAGCAGTACTTC
TRBV6-5	.	TRBJ2-2	.	CASRTGRDGELFF	TGTGCCAGCAGGACGGGACGGGACGGGGAGCTGTTTTTT
TRBV29-1	.	TRBJ2-5	TRBD2	CSVDPLAGIETRYF	TGCAGCGTTGACCCCTTAGCGGGAATTGAGACCCGGTACTTC
TRBV4-2	.	TRBJ1-6	TRBD1	CASSPPGTGPSPLHF	TGTGCCAGCAGCCCGCCCGGGACAGGTCCTTCACCCCTCCACTTT
TRBV28	.	TRBJ1-5	.	CASSLIGRPQHF	TGTGCCAGCAGTTTGATTGGCCGGCCCCAGCATTTT
TRBV7-9	.	TRBJ1-2	.	CASTPPAATNYGYTF	TGTGCCAGCACCCCCCCGGCGGCGACTAACTATGGCTACACCTTC
TRBV12-5	.	TRBJ2-1	TRBD2	CASGSVTSGRSYNEQFF	TGTGCTAGTGGTTCCGTGACTAGCGGGAGATCCTACAATGAGCAGTTCTTC
TRBV5-6	.	TRBJ2-7	.	CASSPPTDSYEQYF	TGTGCCAGCAGCCCCCCGACCGACTCCTACGAGCAGTACTTC
TRBV4-3	.	TRBJ2-2	.	CASSPMGRSGVFF	TGCGCCAGCAGCCCTATGGGCCGCAGCGGTGTGTTTTTT
TRBV27	.	TRBJ2-1	.	CASSRGRASYNEQFF	TGTGCCAGCAGTCGGGGCCGCGCATCCTACAATGAGCAGTTCTTC
TRBV10-3	.	TRBJ1-6	.	CAISELGGHNSPLHF	TGTGCCATCAGTGAGTTGGGGGGGCATAATTCACCCCTCCACTTT
TRBV5-6	.	TRBJ2-7	.	CASSLGRAYEQYF	TGTGCCAGCAGCTTGGGCAGGGCCTACGAGCAGTACTTC
TRBV7-9	.	TRBJ2-7	.	CASSTNGVGYEQYF	TGTGCCAGCAGCACGAACGGGGTCGGCTACGAGCAGTACTTC
TRBV29-1	.	TRBJ2-5	.	CSVDTSTSQETQYF	TGCAGCGTTGACACATCGACTAGTCAAGAGACCCAGTACTTC
TRBV9	.	TRBJ2-2	.	CASSATSTGTGELFF	TGTGCCAGCAGCGCCACGAGTACAGGGACCGGGGAGCTGTTTTTT
TRBV2	.	TRBJ1-5	.	CASSDSARGNQPQHF	TGTGCCAGCAGTGATTCGGCCAGGGGCAATCAGCCCCAGCATTTT
TRBV5-1	.	TRBJ2-7	TRBD2	CASRTGTGGSRSYEQYF	TGCGCCAGCAGAACTGGGACGGGAGGGTCCCGTTCCTACGAGCAGTACTTC
TRBV11-3	.	TRBJ2-7	TRBD2	CASSLREGGSYEQYF	TGTGCCAGCAGCTTACGGGAGGGCGGGTCCTACGAGCAGTACTTC
TRBV9	.	TRBJ2-1	TRBD2	CASSLTSGITYNEQFF	TGTGCCAGCAGCTTGACTAGCGGGATTACCTACAATGAGCAGTTCTTC
TRBV7-2	.	TRBJ1-4	.	CASSTGNGGSEKLFF	TGTGCCAGCAGTACGGGGAACGGAGGTAGTGAAAAACTGTTTTTT
TRBV19	.	TRBJ2-5	.	CASSQGGRLGPQYF	TGTGCCAGTAGTCAGGGGGGCCGACTCGGGCCCCAGTACTTC
TRBV11-3	.	TRBJ2-5	TRBD1	CASSHGDSQETQYF	TGTGCCAGCAGCCACGGGGACAGCCAAGAGACCCAGTACTTC
TRBV19	.	TRBJ1-1	TRBD1	CASSETGGRTEAFF	TGTGCCAGTAGCGAAACAGGGGGACGAACTGAAGCTTTCTTT
TRBV5-1	.	TRBJ1-1	.	CASSVRAENTEAFF	TGCGCCAGCAGCGTGAGGGCAGAGAACACTGAAGCTTTCTTT
TRBV29-1	.	TRBJ2-5	.	CSVAMNQETQYF	TGCAGCGTTGCCATGAACCAAGAGACCCAGTACTTC
TRBV11-2	.	TRBJ2-3	TRBD2	CASSYFPGTSDTDTQYF	TGTGCCAGCAGCTATTTTCCCGGGACTAGCGACACAGATACGCAGTATTTT
TRBV5-1	.	TRBJ1-3	.	CASSLGSTQGNTIYF	TGCGCCAGCAGCTTGGGGTCGACTCAAGGAAACACCATATATTTT
TRBV2	.	TRBJ2-1	TRBD2	CASSGSSGGVNEQFF	TGTGCCAGCAGTGGGTCTAGCGGGGGGGTCAATGAGCAGTTCTTC
TRBV7-6	.	TRBJ2-1	TRBD2	CASSSGGREYDNEQFF	TGTGCCAGCAGCTCGGGGGGGCGGGAGTACGACAATGAGCAGTTCTTC
TRBV15	.	TRBJ1-5	TRBD1	CATSRVGTGSQPQHF	TGTGCCACCAGCAGAGTTGGGACAGGATCCCAGCCCCAGCATTTT
TRBV19	.	TRBJ1-1	TRBD1	CASRGDPGQGAGNTEAFF	TGTGCCAGTAGGGGGGACCCGGGACAGGGGGCCGGGAACACTGAAGCTTTCTTT
TRBV28	.	TRBJ2-5	TRBD1	CASSVTGSQETQYF	TGTGCCAGCAGTGTGACAGGGAGCCAAGAGACCCAGTACTTC
TRBV6-1	.	TRBJ1-5	.	CASSVSGRSQPQHF	TGTGCCAGCAGTGTATCAGGGAGGAGTCAGCCCCAGCATTTT
TRBV7-2	once	TRBJ2-1	TRBD2	CASSLAAGGDYNEQFF	TGTGCCAGCAGCTTAGCTGCGGGGGGGGACTACAATGAGCAGTTCTTC